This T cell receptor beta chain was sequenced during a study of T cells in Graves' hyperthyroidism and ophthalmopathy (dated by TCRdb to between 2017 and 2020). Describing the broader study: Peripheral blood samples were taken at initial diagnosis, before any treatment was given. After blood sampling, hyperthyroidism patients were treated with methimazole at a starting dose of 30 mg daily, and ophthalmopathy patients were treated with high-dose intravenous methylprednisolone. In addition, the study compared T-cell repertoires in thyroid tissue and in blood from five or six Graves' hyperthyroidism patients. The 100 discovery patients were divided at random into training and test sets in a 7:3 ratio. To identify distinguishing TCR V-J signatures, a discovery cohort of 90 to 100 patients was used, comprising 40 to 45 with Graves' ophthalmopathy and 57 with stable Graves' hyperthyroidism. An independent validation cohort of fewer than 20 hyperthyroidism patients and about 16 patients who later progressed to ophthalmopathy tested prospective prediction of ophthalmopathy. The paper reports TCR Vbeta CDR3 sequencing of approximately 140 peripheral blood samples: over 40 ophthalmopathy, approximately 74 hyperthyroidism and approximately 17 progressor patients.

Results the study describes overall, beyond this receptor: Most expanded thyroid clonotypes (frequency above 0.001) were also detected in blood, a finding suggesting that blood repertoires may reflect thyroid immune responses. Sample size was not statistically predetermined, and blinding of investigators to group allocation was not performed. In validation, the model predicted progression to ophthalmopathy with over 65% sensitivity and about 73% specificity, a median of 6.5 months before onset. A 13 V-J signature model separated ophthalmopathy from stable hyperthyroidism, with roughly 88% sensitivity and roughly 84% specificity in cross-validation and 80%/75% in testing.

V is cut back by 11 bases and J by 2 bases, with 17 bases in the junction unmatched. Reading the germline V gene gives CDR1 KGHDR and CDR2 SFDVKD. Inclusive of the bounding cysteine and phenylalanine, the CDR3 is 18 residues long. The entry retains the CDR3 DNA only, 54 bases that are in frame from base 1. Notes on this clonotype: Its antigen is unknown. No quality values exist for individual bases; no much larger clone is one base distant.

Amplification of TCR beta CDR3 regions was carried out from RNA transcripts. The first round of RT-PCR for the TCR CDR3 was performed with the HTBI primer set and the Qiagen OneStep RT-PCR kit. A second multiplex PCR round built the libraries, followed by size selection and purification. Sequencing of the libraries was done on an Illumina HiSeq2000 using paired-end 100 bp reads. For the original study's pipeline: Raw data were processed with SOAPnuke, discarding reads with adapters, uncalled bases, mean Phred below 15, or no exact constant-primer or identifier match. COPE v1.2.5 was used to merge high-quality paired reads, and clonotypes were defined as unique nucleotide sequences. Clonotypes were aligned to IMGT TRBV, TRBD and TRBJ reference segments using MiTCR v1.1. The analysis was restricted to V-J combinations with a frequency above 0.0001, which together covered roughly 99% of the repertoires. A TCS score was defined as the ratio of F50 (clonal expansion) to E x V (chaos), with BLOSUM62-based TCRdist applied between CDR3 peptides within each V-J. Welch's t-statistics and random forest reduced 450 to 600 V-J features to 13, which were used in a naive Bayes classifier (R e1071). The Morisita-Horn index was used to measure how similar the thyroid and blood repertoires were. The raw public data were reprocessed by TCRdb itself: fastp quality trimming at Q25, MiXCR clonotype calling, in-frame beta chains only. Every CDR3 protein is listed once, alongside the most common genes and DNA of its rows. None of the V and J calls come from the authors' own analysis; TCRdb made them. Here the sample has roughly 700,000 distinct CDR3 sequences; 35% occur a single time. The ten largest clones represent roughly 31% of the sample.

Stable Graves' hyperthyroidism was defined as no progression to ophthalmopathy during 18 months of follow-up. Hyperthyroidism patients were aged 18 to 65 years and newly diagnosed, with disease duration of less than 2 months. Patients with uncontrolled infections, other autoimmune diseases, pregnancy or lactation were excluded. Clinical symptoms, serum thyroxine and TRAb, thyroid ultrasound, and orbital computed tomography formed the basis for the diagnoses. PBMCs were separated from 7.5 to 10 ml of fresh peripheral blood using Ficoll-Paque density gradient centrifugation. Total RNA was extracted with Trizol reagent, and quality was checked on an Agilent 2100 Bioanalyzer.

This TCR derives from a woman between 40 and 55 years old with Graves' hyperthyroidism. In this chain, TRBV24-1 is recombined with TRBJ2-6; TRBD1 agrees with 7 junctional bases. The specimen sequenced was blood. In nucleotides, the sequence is TGTGCCAGCGCCCTCCGGGACAGCCCCTCTCCTGGGGCCAACGTCCTGACTTTC. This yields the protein CASALRDSPSPGANVLTF.